A selection of T cell receptor beta chains follows, all from one sample in a study of Ad26.COV2.S vaccination and SARS-CoV-2 variants. Profiled with immunoSEQ multiplex PCR; TCRdb holds only in-frame clones, not every one. The sample lists about 280,000 clones, roughly 86% occurring once. Material: peripheral blood, obtained in a trial of Ad26.COV2.S vaccine versus placebo. The receptors derive from a person aged 18 to 65 who received the Ad26.COV2.S COVID-19 vaccine or a placebo. Each CDR3 is given with its conserved first and last residue. Fields, in order: clone size, V gene, D gene, J gene, CDR3 DNA, CDR3 protein. The D gene is left open where the match is weak. Some rows mark clone size as missing; the rest say once, few, many or name a class of expanded clone.

size: once
V: TRBV18
D: .
J: TRBJ1-5
DNA: TGTGCCAGCTCACCAGGGCAGGGTATGGCCCAGCAGCCCCAGCATTTT
CDR3: CASSPGQGMAQQPQHF

size: .
V: TRBV27
D: TRBD1
J: TRBJ2-7
DNA: TGTGCCAGCAGTTTACGCGGACAGGGTTGGAACGAGCAGTACTTC
CDR3: CASSLRGQGWNEQYF

size: .
V: TRBV5-1
D: .
J: TRBJ2-7
DNA: TGCGCCAGCAGCTTGGCGGGGTCCTACGAGCAGTACTTC
CDR3: CASSLAGSYEQYF

size: .
V: TRBV11-2
D: TRBD2
J: TRBJ2-2
DNA: TGTGCCAGCAGCTCGAGACTAGCGGGAGCGAATCAGGGCACCGGGGAGCTGTTTTTT
CDR3: CASSSRLAGANQGTGELFF

size: .
V: TRBV4-1
D: .
J: TRBJ1-1
DNA: TGCGCCAGCAGCCAAGCGCCGGGGGGGGAGTTTAGAGCTTTCTTT
CDR3: CASSQAPGGEFRAFF

size: .
V: TRBV6-2/TRBV6-3
D: TRBD1
J: TRBJ2-7
DNA: TGTGCCAGCAGTTCCTGGGGACAGGGGGCTGGCGAGCAGTACTTC
CDR3: CASSSWGQGAGEQYF

size: .
V: TRBV5-1
D: TRBD1
J: TRBJ2-2
DNA: TGCGCCAGCAGCTTGAGGGGGCATACCGGGGAGCTGTTTTTT
CDR3: CASSLRGHTGELFF

size: .
V: TRBV19
D: TRBD1
J: TRBJ1-5
DNA: TGTGCCAGTAGTACTGACAGGGGAGGGCAGCCCCAGCATTTT
CDR3: CASSTDRGGQPQHF

size: .
V: TRBV4-1
D: .
J: TRBJ2-7
DNA: TGCGCCAGCAGCCAAGATGGAGTAGTCAGGAGGGTTGGGCAGTACTTC
CDR3: CASSQDGVVRRVGQYF

size: .
V: TRBV27
D: TRBD2
J: TRBJ2-3
DNA: TGTGCCAGCAGTTTACGACTAGCGGGCCCAGATACGCAGTATTTT
CDR3: CASSLRLAGPDTQYF

size: .
V: TRBV18
D: .
J: TRBJ1-4
DNA: TGTGCCAGCTCACCGCAGGAAATGGATGAAAAACTGTTTTTT
CDR3: CASSPQEMDEKLFF

size: .
V: TRBV27
D: TRBD2
J: TRBJ2-1
DNA: TGTGCCAGCAGTTCCTCAGCGGGAGGGCGGTTTGACTCCTACAATGAGCAGTTCTTC
CDR3: CASSSSAGGRFDSYNEQFF

size: .
V: TRBV2
D: TRBD1
J: TRBJ1-1
DNA: TGTGCCAGCAGTGAAACAGGGGGTTATACTGAAGCTTTCTTT
CDR3: CASSETGGYTEAFF

size: .
V: TRBV29-1
D: .
J: TRBJ1-2
DNA: TGCAGCGTTACCGACAGCTTCTATGGCTACACCTTC
CDR3: CSVTDSFYGYTF

size: .
V: TRBV6-5
D: TRBD2
J: TRBJ2-7
DNA: TGTGCCAGCATGGCTAGCGGGAGCTACGAGCAGTACTTC
CDR3: CASMASGSYEQYF

size: .
V: TRBV27
D: .
J: TRBJ1-1
DNA: TGTGCCAGCAGTTTATGGAGGGGGAACACTGAAGCTTTCTTT
CDR3: CASSLWRGNTEAFF

size: .
V: TRBV5-5
D: .
J: TRBJ2-3
DNA: TGTGCCAGCAGCTTCCAGGGACTTCTATCCCCAGATACGCAGTATTTT
CDR3: CASSFQGLLSPDTQYF

size: .
V: TRBV19
D: TRBD2
J: TRBJ2-1
DNA: TGTGCCAGTAGTGTACTAGCGGGAGGCTCCTACAATGAGCAGTTCTTC
CDR3: CASSVLAGGSYNEQFF

size: .
V: TRBV12-3/TRBV12-4
D: TRBD1
J: TRBJ1-2
DNA: TGTGCCAGCACGATAGGACAGGGAGTTGGCTACACCTTC
CDR3: CASTIGQGVGYTF

size: .
V: TRBV12-3/TRBV12-4
D: .
J: TRBJ1-2
DNA: TGTGCCAGCAGTTTCCCGTCGGGCTACACCTTC
CDR3: CASSFPSGYTF

size: .
V: TRBV29-1
D: .
J: TRBJ2-3
DNA: TGCAGCGTTGATAAGGGGCTGGGCACAGATACGCAGTATTTT
CDR3: CSVDKGLGTDTQYF

size: .
V: TRBV6-2/TRBV6-3
D: .
J: TRBJ2-7
DNA: TGTGCCAGCAGTCCCACGGGGCAGACCTACGAGCAGTACTTC
CDR3: CASSPTGQTYEQYF

size: .
V: TRBV11-2
D: .
J: TRBJ1-1
DNA: TGTGCCAGCAGCGACAGGTGGACAACTGAAGCTTTCTTT
CDR3: CASSDRWTTEAFF

size: .
V: TRBV5-1
D: .
J: TRBJ2-1
DNA: TGCGCCAGCAGCTTGGGTCAGAGCTCCTACAATGAGCAGTTCTTC
CDR3: CASSLGQSSYNEQFF

size: .
V: TRBV13
D: TRBD1
J: TRBJ2-5
DNA: TGTGCCAGCAGCCCCGGACAGGAAGAGACCCAGTACTTC
CDR3: CASSPGQEETQYF

size: .
V: TRBV18
D: TRBD1
J: TRBJ1-5
DNA: TGTGCCAGCTCACCCCGGACAGGGGCCTTGGGGGAGCCCCAGCATTTT
CDR3: CASSPRTGALGEPQHF

size: .
V: TRBV25-1
D: .
J: TRBJ1-2
DNA: TGTGCCAGCAGTCAGGGCCCCTATGGCTACACCTTC
CDR3: CASSQGPYGYTF

size: .
V: TRBV21-1
D: .
J: TRBJ1-6
DNA: TGTGCCAGCAGCAAAGCGCCGCGAGGGGGTTGGAGGGATTCACCCCTCCACTTT
CDR3: CASSKAPRGGWRDSPLHF

size: .
V: TRBV11-3
D: .
J: TRBJ1-6
DNA: TGTGCCAGCAGCACCCATCCCCGGCGCCGGGACAACTATAATTCACCCCTCCACTTT
CDR3: CASSTHPRRRDNYNSPLHF

size: .
V: TRBV3-1/TRBV3-2
D: TRBD2
J: TRBJ2-3
DNA: TGTGCCAGCGCCCGGACTAGCGGACGCACAGATACGCAGTATTTT
CDR3: CASARTSGRTDTQYF

size: .
V: TRBV28
D: .
J: TRBJ2-4
DNA: TGTGCCAGCAGGCTGGACGGTCAAAACATTCAGTACTTC
CDR3: CASRLDGQNIQYF

size: .
V: TRBV16
D: TRBD2
J: TRBJ2-4
DNA: TGTGCCAGCAGCCCCGCGGGACTAGGGGCCATTCAGTACTTC
CDR3: CASSPAGLGAIQYF

size: few
V: TRBV27
D: TRBD1
J: TRBJ2-7
DNA: TGTGCCAGCAGTTTTACAGGGGATATATCCTACGAGCAGTACTTC
CDR3: CASSFTGDISYEQYF

size: once
V: TRBV7-2
D: TRBD1
J: TRBJ2-3
DNA: TGTGCCAGCAGCGTCCGGGACAGGGTTTTAGATACGCAGTATTTT
CDR3: CASSVRDRVLDTQYF

size: few
V: TRBV5-1
D: .
J: TRBJ1-2
DNA: TGCGCCAGCAGCGCTCAAGGAATCGACTATGGCTACACCTTC
CDR3: CASSAQGIDYGYTF

size: .
V: TRBV3-1/TRBV3-2
D: TRBD1
J: TRBJ1-5
DNA: TGTGCCAGCAGCCAAGATGCCGGGACAGGGGATCAGCCCCAGCATTTT
CDR3: CASSQDAGTGDQPQHF

size: .
V: TRBV3-1/TRBV3-2
D: .
J: TRBJ2-1
DNA: TGTGCCAGCAGCCAAGGGGTCACGGGAGCCAAGGGCAATGAGCAGTTCTTC
CDR3: CASSQGVTGAKGNEQFF

size: .
V: TRBV9
D: .
J: TRBJ1-1
DNA: TGTGCCAGCAGCGTAGACAGGGCGAACACTGAAGCTTTCTTT
CDR3: CASSVDRANTEAFF

size: .
V: TRBV7-2
D: .
J: TRBJ2-3
DNA: TGTGCCAGCAGCTCAAGCACAGATACGCAGTATTTT
CDR3: CASSSSTDTQYF

size: .
V: TRBV10-3
D: .
J: TRBJ1-2
DNA: TGTGCCATCAGTGAGTCTTTGGGGGGGGCCCCTGGCCCGAAGCATGGTAACTATGGCTACACCTTC
CDR3: CAISESLGGAPGPKHGNYGYTF

size: few
V: TRBV7-9
D: .
J: TRBJ1-5
DNA: TGTGCCAGCAGCCCAGCTGGTAATAGCAATCAGCCCCAGCATTTT
CDR3: CASSPAGNSNQPQHF

size: once
V: TRBV4-2
D: .
J: TRBJ2-3
DNA: TGTGCCAGCAGCCAAGATGCGACGGGGGCCCTCACAGATACGCAGTATTTT
CDR3: CASSQDATGALTDTQYF

size: once
V: TRBV19
D: .
J: TRBJ1-2
DNA: TGTGCCAGTAGTCCGGGAAACGCGTATGGCTACACCTTC
CDR3: CASSPGNAYGYTF

size: once
V: TRBV27
D: .
J: TRBJ2-7
DNA: TGTGCCAGCAGTTTCGGGGCTAGCGCCTACGAGCAGTACTTC
CDR3: CASSFGASAYEQYF

size: .
V: TRBV25-1
D: .
J: TRBJ2-3
DNA: TGTGCCAGCAGTGAATCCCTCAGGGCAAAGCAGTATTTT
CDR3: CASSESLRAKQYF

size: .
V: TRBV6-6
D: TRBD1
J: TRBJ2-7
DNA: TGTGCCAGCAGCCAGACAGGGGACATTGGCTACGAGCAGTACTTC
CDR3: CASSQTGDIGYEQYF

size: .
V: TRBV6-5
D: .
J: TRBJ1-3
DNA: TGTGCCAGCAGTTACTCACAGAGCTCTGGAAACACCATATATTTT
CDR3: CASSYSQSSGNTIYF

size: .
V: TRBV27
D: TRBD2
J: TRBJ2-7
DNA: TGTGCCAGCAGCGCCACTAGCGGGGCTCCCTACGAGCAGTACTTC
CDR3: CASSATSGAPYEQYF

size: .
V: TRBV5-5
D: .
J: TRBJ2-7
DNA: TGTGCCAGCATAATGAACACTGGCTCCTACGAGCAGTACTTC
CDR3: CASIMNTGSYEQYF

size: .
V: TRBV6-5
D: .
J: TRBJ2-5
DNA: TGTGCCAGCAGTTATTCCGGGAACCAAGAGACCCAGTACTTC
CDR3: CASSYSGNQETQYF

size: .
V: TRBV14
D: .
J: TRBJ1-1
DNA: TGTGCCAGCAGCCAAGGGCAGGGAAGGACTGAAGCTTTCTTT
CDR3: CASSQGQGRTEAFF

size: few
V: TRBV14
D: .
J: TRBJ1-3
DNA: TGTGCCAGCAGCCTCAACAGGGCTGGAAACACCATATATTTT
CDR3: CASSLNRAGNTIYF

size: .
V: TRBV7-9
D: .
J: TRBJ1-5
DNA: TGTGCCAGCAGCCCTCAGGCCAATCAGCCCCAGCATTTT
CDR3: CASSPQANQPQHF

size: .
V: TRBV4-2
D: .
J: TRBJ2-7
DNA: TGTGCCAGCAGTCAATGGAGGGGGGGGCCCGCCTCCTACGAGCAGTACTTC
CDR3: CASSQWRGGPASYEQYF

size: .
V: TRBV7-2
D: TRBD1
J: TRBJ2-7
DNA: TGTGCCAGCAGCCCCACGGGACAGGGACTATACGAGCAGTACTTC
CDR3: CASSPTGQGLYEQYF

size: few
V: TRBV3-1/TRBV3-2
D: .
J: TRBJ2-7
DNA: TGTGCCAGCAGCCAAGATGGGTGGACGGGAGCCTACGAGCAGTACTTC
CDR3: CASSQDGWTGAYEQYF

size: .
V: TRBV5-5
D: .
J: TRBJ1-6
DNA: TGTGCCAGCAGCTTGGCCGTTAAGACAGAGAATTCACCCCTCCACTTT
CDR3: CASSLAVKTENSPLHF